This TCR beta chain was recorded in a study of blood T cells in healthy people across ages. Study-level findings and limits: Among long-lived donors, naive CD4+ cells were more numerous and diversity higher than in aged donors. While age rose, TCR beta diversity per million T cells dropped in a roughly linear way.

With 8 bases removed from V and 6 bases from J, the gap between germline ends came to 20 bases. The CDR3 runs 15 residues. CDR1 MGHDK and CDR2 SYGVNS come from the germline V gene. A sample-barcoded 5' primer and a J-beta primer mix were used in a second PCR of roughly 6 to 11 cycles. In TCRdb, the 5' RACE reads were re-called with MiXCR into one record per CDR3 protein. The top ten hold under 25% of the sample, which has approximately 730,000 distinct CDR3 sequences, more than 40% seen once. This clonotype was observed a few times. Its antigen remains unknown. For every donor, a draw yielded around 10 milliliters of peripheral blood.

The sequencing input was blood. The chain couples TRBV25-1 to TRBJ2-1; no firm D call. The sequence derives from a woman aged 55-69 years in good health. The CDR3 sequence: CASPMAGTKSNEQFF. CDR3 DNA: TGTGCCAGCCCCATGGCCGGAACCAAGAGCAATGAGCAGTTCTTC.